This is a list of T cell receptor beta chains from one sample in a study of blood T cell repertoires in COVID-19. Libraries were prepared by immunoSEQ multiplex PCR; TCRdb keeps only in-frame clonotypes and omits some of them. The sample includes 70,000 or so clones, about 88% of them seen just once. Specimen: peripheral blood. Receptors were obtained from a man aged 45 to 65 with acute or convalescent COVID-19. The conserved cysteine and the conserved F or W are not part of the CDR3 here. Each record gives: V gene, J gene, CDR3 protein.

V: TRBV19
J: TRBJ1-5
CDR3: ASSIGRVNNQPQH

V: TRBV5-8
J: TRBJ1-4
CDR3: ASTLGTTTGVGEKLF

V: TRBV9
J: TRBJ2-7
CDR3: ASSVGLAGSYEQY

V: TRBV5-1
J: TRBJ1-3
CDR3: ASKVEGRGNTIY

V: TRBV7-9
J: TRBJ2-5
CDR3: ASSSGQERVETQY

V: TRBV27
J: TRBJ1-5
CDR3: ASGSQFSNQPQH

V: TRBV28
J: TRBJ1-2
CDR3: ASSSPGQGNYGYT

V: TRBV7-3
J: TRBJ2-3
CDR3: ASSFAGGPDTQY

V: TRBV24-1
J: TRBJ2-1
CDR3: ATSDWGLAGTYNEQF

V: TRBV6-5
J: TRBJ1-1
CDR3: ASSSLGAGTEAF

V: TRBV2
J: TRBJ2-6
CDR3: ASSEEPGANVLT

V: TRBV4-3
J: TRBJ1-5
CDR3: ASSQGISSNQPQH

V: TRBV7-3
J: TRBJ2-1
CDR3: ASSYIFGGLAGGPHYNEQF

V: TRBV6-1
J: TRBJ2-7
CDR3: ASSGTYGKGAYEQY

V: TRBV7-6
J: TRBJ2-3
CDR3: ASRETAISTDTQY

V: TRBV28
J: TRBJ2-2
CDR3: ASSFLGNTGELF

V: TRBV19
J: TRBJ1-3
CDR3: ASSTHSRDRHSGNTIY

V: TRBV7-8
J: TRBJ2-1
CDR3: ASSGPWTGAYNEQF

V: TRBV29-1
J: TRBJ2-7
CDR3: SVVGQTYEQY

V: TRBV27
J: TRBJ1-4
CDR3: ASSPSRRGEKLF

V: TRBV13
J: TRBJ1-1
CDR3: ASSFRAQTNMNTEAF

V: TRBV9
J: TRBJ2-3
CDR3: ASSVGRSDTQY

V: TRBV19
J: TRBJ1-5
CDR3: ASSNQGALHQPQH

V: TRBV9
J: TRBJ1-6
CDR3: ASSVEGRGAPLH

V: TRBV9
J: TRBJ1-1
CDR3: ASSASGQGLSTEAF

V: TRBV28
J: TRBJ2-1
CDR3: ASRQGRQNEQF

V: TRBV6-5
J: TRBJ2-7
CDR3: ASGVAGAYEQY

V: TRBV24-1
J: TRBJ2-3
CDR3: ATSGLAVSTDTQY

V: TRBV23-1
J: TRBJ2-7
CDR3: ASTLYRDSYEQY

V: TRBV7-2
J: TRBJ2-1
CDR3: ASSLGTSDNEQF

V: TRBV29-1
J: TRBJ1-4
CDR3: SVGTGGLNEKLF

V: TRBV30
J: TRBJ2-3
CDR3: AWSVMFLTSTDTQY